The rows below give T cell receptor beta chains drawn from one sample of a study of T cells in Graves' hyperthyroidism and ophthalmopathy. TCRdb used MiXCR to reprocess the multiplex PCR reads, holding one entry per CDR3 protein. The top ten hold over 50% of the sample, which has a few hundred thousand distinct CDR3 sequences, about 18% seen once. Sequenced sample: blood. These receptors were collected from a woman aged 60-75 years with Graves' ophthalmopathy. Both conserved end residues are part of each CDR3. Fields, in order: D gene, J gene, clone size, CDR3 length, V gene, CDR3 DNA, CDR3 protein. D genes are given only for firm matches. Expanded clones get a size class; other rows say once, few or many, or leave the size out.

NA | TRBJ1-3 | many | 14 | TRBV24-1 | TGTGCCACCAGTGATCCGGACCATGGAAACACCATATATTTT | CATSDPDHGNTIYF
NA | TRBJ2-1 | many | 11 | TRBV7-3 | TGTGCCAGCAGTTCCGCGGGGGAGCAGTTCTTC | CASSSAGEQFF
NA | TRBJ1-1 | many | 14 | TRBV7-2 | TGTGCCAGCAGCTTTTCAGGAATGAACACTGAAGCTTTCTTT | CASSFSGMNTEAFF
NA | TRBJ2-3 | NA | 13 | TRBV28 | TGTGCCAGCAGTTCCTCGACCACAGATACGCAGTATTTT | CASSSSTTDTQYF
NA | TRBJ2-5 | NA | 16 | TRBV27 | TGTGCCAGCAGCGAGACCCCCCTAGCAGTGGGAGAGACCCAGTACTTC | CASSETPLAVGETQYF
NA | TRBJ2-3 | NA | 17 | TRBV9 | TGTGCCAGCAGCGCGGCCCCGATGACAGCTAGCACAGATACGCAGTATTTT | CASSAAPMTASTDTQYF
NA | TRBJ2-2 | few | 13 | TRBV27 | TGTGCCAGCAGTTTATCACGACTTACGGAGCTGTTTTTT | CASSLSRLTELFF
NA | TRBJ2-3 | many | 16 | TRBV24-1 | TGTGCCACCAGTGGAGGGACCCTGTCTAGCACAGATACGCAGTATTTT | CATSGGTLSSTDTQYF
NA | TRBJ1-1 | many | 12 | TRBV28 | TGTGCCAGCAGTCACACCGCCAGGGCGACTTTCTTT | CASSHTARATFF
NA | TRBJ1-2 | many | 13 | TRBV20-1 | TGCAGTGCCCCACCAGAGATTAACTATGGCTACACCTTC | CSAPPEINYGYTF
NA | TRBJ2-5 | NA | 15 | TRBV28 | TGTGCCAGCAGCCCCCGGAGGGGTATTTCCGAGACCCAGTACTTC | CASSPRRGISETQYF
NA | TRBJ1-2 | many | 16 | TRBV7-2 | TGTGCCAGCAGCTTAGGGCCTGCAGAGGCCCCTCTTGGCTACACCTTC | CASSLGPAEAPLGYTF
NA | TRBJ2-5 | NA | 14 | TRBV19 | TGTGCCAGTAGTATACGTGGAGGAGAAGAGACCCAGTACTTC | CASSIRGGEETQYF
TRBD1 | TRBJ2-1 | many | 13 | TRBV20-1 | TGCAGTGCTGGGGACAGGGGCCGTAATGAGCAGTTCTTC | CSAGDRGRNEQFF
NA | TRBJ2-1 | few | 14 | TRBV4-1 | TGCGCCAGCAGCCAAACCCCTTTTATCCATGAGCAGTTCTTC | CASSQTPFIHEQFF
NA | TRBJ2-3 | many | 14 | TRBV18 | TGTGCCAGCTCAGCCCAGACAGGCACAGATACGCAGTATTTT | CASSAQTGTDTQYF
TRBD1 | TRBJ2-1 | few | 15 | TRBV12-3/TRBV12-4 | TGTGCCAGCAGCCGAACAGGGGCCCTCTACAATGAGCAGTTCTTC | CASSRTGALYNEQFF
TRBD1 | TRBJ2-5 | many | 15 | TRBV10-3 | TGTGCCATCAGTGTGGGGACAGGGGCGAGAGAGACCCAGTACTTC | CAISVGTGARETQYF
TRBD2 | TRBJ2-1 | NA | 15 | TRBV20-1 | TGCAGTGCTAGGAGGAGGACTAGCGGTTACAATGAGCAGTTCTTC | CSARRRTSGYNEQFF
NA | TRBJ2-1 | many | 14 | TRBV20-1 | TGCAGTGCACAGCCCCCCAGCTCCTACAATGAGCAGTTCTTC | CSAQPPSSYNEQFF
NA | TRBJ1-2 | many | 12 | TRBV5-1 | TGCGCCAGCAGCTGGGACGACTATGGCTACACCTTC | CASSWDDYGYTF
NA | TRBJ2-2 | few | 16 | TRBV19 | TGTGCCAGTAGTAAAAGGCAGGGGATGAGTGCCGGGGAGCTGTTTTTT | CASSKRQGMSAGELFF
TRBD2 | TRBJ2-1 | NA | 15 | TRBV2 | TGTGCTAGCAGTTCGGGACTAGCGGACTACAATGAGCAGTTCTTC | CASSSGLADYNEQFF
TRBD1 | TRBJ1-5 | few | 16 | TRBV19 | TGTGCCAGTAGTACGGGGGGACAGGGCCCTTGGCAGCCCCAGCATTTT | CASSTGGQGPWQPQHF
NA | TRBJ1-6 | many | 13 | TRBV7-9 | TGTGCCAGCAGCTCCGAGGGGGGTTCACCCCTCCACTTT | CASSSEGGSPLHF
NA | TRBJ2-7 | few | 16 | TRBV18 | TGTGCCAGCTCACCTCCGTACAGGGCCAACTCCTACGAGCAGTACTTC | CASSPPYRANSYEQYF
TRBD1 | TRBJ2-5 | few | 17 | TRBV11-2 | TGTGCCAGCAGACCAATTTACCGGGACAGGGGAAAAGAGACCCAGTACTTC | CASRPIYRDRGKETQYF
NA | TRBJ1-3 | NA | 15 | TRBV7-6 | TGTGCCAGCAGCGACTGGGGGATCTCTGGAAACACCATATATTTT | CASSDWGISGNTIYF
NA | TRBJ2-7 | many | 16 | TRBV18 | TGTGCCAGCTCACAGAGTCCCGGGACCGGGTTAGACGAGCAGTACTTC | CASSQSPGTGLDEQYF
TRBD1 | TRBJ2-5 | few | 13 | TRBV6-2/TRBV6-3 | TGTGCCAGCAGTTTCACTCCGGGACAGTTCCAGTACTTC | CASSFTPGQFQYF
NA | TRBJ2-3 | many | 14 | TRBV29-1 | TGCAGCGTTGTGGCAGCCCTCCGCACAGATACGCAGTATTTT | CSVVAALRTDTQYF